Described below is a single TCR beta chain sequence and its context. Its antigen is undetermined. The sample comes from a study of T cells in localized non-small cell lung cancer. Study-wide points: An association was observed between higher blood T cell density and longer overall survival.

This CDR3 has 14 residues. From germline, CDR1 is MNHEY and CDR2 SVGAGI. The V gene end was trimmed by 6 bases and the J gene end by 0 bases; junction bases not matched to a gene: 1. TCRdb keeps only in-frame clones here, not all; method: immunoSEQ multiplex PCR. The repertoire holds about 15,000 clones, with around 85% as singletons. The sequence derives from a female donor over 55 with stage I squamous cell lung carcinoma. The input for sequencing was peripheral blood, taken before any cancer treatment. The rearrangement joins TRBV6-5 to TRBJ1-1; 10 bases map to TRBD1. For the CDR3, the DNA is TGTGCCAGCAGGGGACAGGGGATGAACACTGAAGCTTTCTTT. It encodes CASRGQGMNTEAFF.